The next 27 T cell receptor beta chains were all read from a single sample in a study of cytomegalovirus exposure and HLA in healthy donors. PCR was performed using 60 Vbeta and 13 Jbeta primers. Libraries were prepared by immunoSEQ multiplex PCR; TCRdb keeps only in-frame clonotypes and omits some of them. The specimen's table records 80,000 to 100,000 clones. What was sequenced was PBMCs. These receptors were obtained from a man aged 45-65 years in good health and CMV-seropositive.

The V call is TRBV6-5, the J call TRBJ2-5; weak D call: TRBD2 (6 bases). The length of the CDR3 is 13 residues. Deletions cut 6 bases from V and 6 bases from J, with 14 bases between. The germline CDR1 and CDR2 sequences are MNHEY and SVGAGI. DNA of the CDR3: TGTGCCAGCAGACAGGAGGGCAAGCAGACCCAGTACTTC. This encodes CASRQEGKQTQYF.

The chain uses TRBV5-1 and TRBJ2-1; the match to TRBD2 covers 14 bases. The V and J ends lost 1 base and 10 bases, in that order; junction bases with no gene match: 7. Germline V gives CDR1 SGHRS, CDR2 YFSETQ. There are 16 residues in the CDR3. This CDR3 is CASSLSPGLAGVEQFF. DNA for the CDR3: TGCGCCAGCAGCTTGTCCCCGGGACTAGCGGGAGTAGAGCAGTTCTTC.

The rearrangement links TRBV2 to TRBJ2-2, with D hard to call. This CDR3 has 12 amino acids. V was shortened by 8 bases and J by 0 bases, with 4 bases between the two germline ends. Germline CDR1 reads SNHLY; CDR2 reads FYNNEI. The CDR3: CASPSNTGELFF. CDR3 bases: TGTGCCAGCCCTTCGAACACCGGGGAGCTGTTTTTT.

CDR3 region: CASSEVEGVYGYTF. CDR3 DNA sequence: TGTGCCAGCAGTGAAGTGGAGGGTGTCTATGGCTACACCTTC. J is TRBJ1-2 and V is TRBV2; no reliable D call. This CDR3 is built from 14 residues. Germline assignment: CDR1 SNHLY and CDR2 FYNNEI. Trimming pared 1 base from V and 4 bases from J, leaving 10 bases between.

The chain joins TRBV4-1 to TRBJ2-5; possible D gene TRBD1, 6 bases. V lost 1 base and J 4 bases, leaving 16 bases between the germline ends. This CDR3 comprises 16 residues. Germline V gene sequence: CDR1 MGHRA, CDR2 YSYEKL. Here the CDR3 DNA reads TGCGCCAGCAGCCAAGGACAGGCGCCCGAGGGAGAGACCCAGTACTTC. Its protein product is CASSQGQAPEGETQYF.

The rearrangement links TRBV5-4 to TRBJ2-3; TRBD2 aligns across 9 bases. V shed 0 bases and J 3 bases; nucleotides not matched to a gene: 5. The CDR3 totals 16 residues. CDR1 is SGHNT, CDR2 YYREEE, per germline (reference sequence). CDR3 in DNA: TGTGCCAGCAGCTTGGACCCGGGACTAGCAACAGATACGCAGTATTTT. Its translation: CASSLDPGLATDTQYF.

The chain joins TRBV9 to TRBJ2-6; 8 bases fit TRBD1. Germline loops: CDR1 SGDLS, CDR2 YYNGEE. Trimming took 4 bases from V and 1 from J; bases not matched to a gene: 7. The CDR3 length is 17 residues. DNA of the CDR3: TGTGCCAGCAGCCCACTTCGGGACAGGTCTGGGGCCAACGTCCTGACTTTC. This codes for CASSPLRDRSGANVLTF.

The chain has TRBV6-5 and TRBJ2-7, with D possibly TRBD1 on 5 matching bases. Per the germline V gene, CDR1 is MNHEY and CDR2 is SVGAGI. V was cut by 6 bases and J by 3 bases, with 12 bases left in between. This CDR3 comprises 13 residues. CDR3 loop: CASSRLDSYEQYF. The DNA for the CDR3 is TGTGCCAGCAGCCGCCTAGACAGCTACGAGCAGTACTTC.

The genes are TRBV18 and TRBJ1-3; D remains ambiguous. Germline V gene data show CDR1 as KGHSH and CDR2 as LQKENI. The CDR3 is 13 amino acids. V lost 6 bases and J lost 4, with 10 bases in between. The DNA for the CDR3 is TGTGCCAGCTCCGACACTTCCGGAAACACCATATATTTT. Translated, it gives CASSDTSGNTIYF.

The chain is built from TRBV4-3 and TRBJ2-1, with 12 bases identical to TRBD2. This CDR3 comprises 16 residues. Germline-derived CDR1 and CDR2 are LGHNA and YSLEER. J lost 9 bases, V lost 3 bases, and 9 bases had no gene match. The CDR3 nucleotides are TGCGCCAGCAGCCACCCGACTAGCGGGAGTGGTGCTGAGCAGTTCTTC. The encoded protein is CASSHPTSGSGAEQFF.

This chain connects TRBV11-2 to TRBJ1-1; weak D call: TRBD1 (5 bases). V was shortened by 6 bases and J by 8 bases, with 10 bases between the two germline ends. The CDR3 has 11 amino acids. The V gene's germline CDR1 is SGHAT and CDR2 FQNNGV. CDR3 in amino acids: CASSLGGEAFF. The DNA for the CDR3 is TGTGCCAGCAGTTTGGGGGGGGAAGCTTTCTTT.

J is TRBJ1-5 and V is TRBV2; 8 bases are shared with TRBD1. Germline V lookup: CDR1 SNHLY, CDR2 FYNNEI. CDR3 length equals 14 residues. The V gene end was trimmed by 3 bases and the J gene end by 5 bases; junction bases not matched to a gene: 3. CDR3 sequence (DNA): TGTGCCAGCAGTGACAGGACAGGGCATCAGCCCCAGCATTTT. Its translation is CASSDRTGHQPQHF. The full variable domain, in which reference TRBV2 and TRBJ1-5 provide the parts outside the CDR3, is EPEVTQTPSHQVTQMGQEVILRCVPISNHLYFYWYRQILGQKVEFLVSFYNNEISEKSEIFDDQFSVERPDGSNFTLKIRSTKLEDSAMYFCASSDRTGHQPQHFGDGTRLSIL.

J is TRBJ2-1 and V is TRBV9, with 10 bases identical to TRBD2. The germline V gene has CDR1 SGDLS and CDR2 YYNGEE. Germline trimming cut 3 bases from V and 6 bases from J; bases unmatched to any gene: 6. The CDR3 has 15 residues. The CDR3 here is CASSAGLAEVNEQFF. The CDR3 nucleotides read TGTGCCAGCAGCGCCGGACTAGCGGAAGTCAATGAGCAGTTCTTC.

Here the CDR3 reads CASGLDGTSGVYEQYV. CDR3 nucleotide sequence: TGTGCCAGCGGTTTGGACGGGACTAGCGGGGTCTACGAGCAGTACGTC. The chain combines TRBV28 with TRBJ2-7, with TRBD2 matching over 13 bases. The CDR3 length is 16 residues. Looked up from germline, CDR1 is MDHEN and CDR2 is SYDVKM.

The V and J genes are TRBV9 and TRBJ1-2; a possible D gene is TRBD1 (5 bases). Deletions cut 0 bases from V and 8 bases from J, with 17 bases between. Germline CDR1 and CDR2: SGDLS and YYNGEE. The CDR3 sequence is 15 residues long. This chain's CDR3 is CASSVDPKGYNGYTF. CDR3 nucleotide sequence: TGTGCCAGCAGCGTAGACCCGAAGGGGTATAACGGCTACACCTTC.

The chain has TRBV5-1 and TRBJ2-2; 10 bases line up with TRBD2. The length of the CDR3 is 17 residues. V shed 6 bases, J shed 3 bases, and the junction held 11 bases outside the gene matches. CDR1 and CDR2 (germline): SGHRS, YFSETQ. The CDR3 loop reads CASTPGVAGGHTGELFF. For the CDR3, the DNA is TGCGCCAGCACCCCGGGGGTAGCGGGAGGTCACACCGGGGAGCTGTTTTTT.

This chain connects TRBV2 to TRBJ2-7, with D uncertain. V lost 11 bases and J lost 1, with 9 bases in between. Germline-derived CDR1 and CDR2 are SNHLY and FYNNEI. This CDR3 is 11 amino acids long. The DNA of the CDR3 is TGTGCCTCGCGGTATTCCTACGAGCAGTACTTC. The encoded protein is CASRYSYEQYF.

The rearrangement uses TRBV4-2 and TRBJ2-3; D may be TRBD1 (6 bases). With 4 bases removed from V and 2 bases from J, the gap between germline ends came to 13 bases. Germline V gives CDR1 LGHNA, CDR2 YNFKEQ. The CDR3 totals 15 residues. CDR3 loop: CASSPRQGITDTQYF. Written as DNA, the CDR3 is TGTGCCAGCAGCCCACGGCAGGGGATCACAGATACGCAGTATTTT.

The gene calls are TRBV11-2 and TRBJ1-1; D gene unclear. There are 11 residues in the CDR3. CDR1 and CDR2 (germline): SGHAT, FQNNGV. The ends were cut back, 2 bases at V and 7 bases at J, with 5 bases in the middle. The chain's CDR3 is CASSLHGEAFF. The CDR3 DNA sequence: TGTGCCAGCAGCTTACACGGTGAAGCTTTCTTT.

The V and J genes are TRBV30 and TRBJ1-1; the D is unclear. The CDR3 sequence is 14 residues long. The ends were cut back, 3 bases at V and 1 base at J, with 12 bases in the middle. Germline V gene lookup returns CDR1 GTSNPN and CDR2 SVGIG (reference sequence). The DNA of the CDR3 is TGTGCCTGGAGCGACCTAGCTTGGAACACTGAAGCTTTCTTT. Translating gives CAWSDLAWNTEAFF.

The chain couples TRBV7-9 to TRBJ2-1; 8 bases fit TRBD1. Germline V CDR1 and CDR2: SEHNR, FQNEAQ (reference sequence). This CDR3 has 15 residues. J was trimmed by 7 bases and V by 1 base; bases with no gene match: 6. This chain's CDR3 is CASSLGQGLENEQFF. CDR3 DNA sequence: TGTGCCAGCAGCTTAGGACAGGGGCTGGAGAATGAGCAGTTCTTC.

The chain uses TRBV28 and TRBJ2-1, with a weak D call TRBD2 (6 bases). The CDR3 runs 15 residues. Looked up from germline, CDR1 is MDHEN and CDR2 is SYDVKM. V shed 3 bases and J shed 6 bases, with 15 bases lying between them. CDR3 sequence reads: CASSFLGMGGNEQFF. CDR3 sequence (DNA): TGTGCCAGCAGTTTTCTGGGGATGGGGGGCAATGAGCAGTTCTTC.

The chain employs TRBV7-9 and TRBJ2-7; TRBD2 agrees at 10 bases. Germline lookup yields CDR1 SEHNR and CDR2 FQNEAQ (reference sequence). Trimming took 5 bases from V and 4 from J; bases not matched to a gene: 11. This CDR3 has 16 amino acids. The chain's CDR3 is CASSLLSGRALYEQYV. CDR3 DNA sequence: TGTGCCAGCAGCCTCCTCAGCGGGAGGGCCCTTTACGAGCAGTACGTC.

This chain uses TRBV18 with TRBJ2-1; TRBD2 agrees at 11 bases. Germline V gene data show CDR1 as KGHSH and CDR2 as LQKENI. The CDR3 runs to 15 residues. With V trimmed by 6 bases and J by 7 bases, 8 bases remained unmatched. The CDR3 DNA reads as TGTGCCAGCTCGGCGGGACTAGCGGATGGGAATGAGCAGTTCTTC. Translation gives CASSAGLADGNEQFF.

The rearrangement uses TRBV5-6 and TRBJ1-2; D ambiguous. Germline V gene lookup returns CDR1 SGHDT and CDR2 YYEEEE. Trimming removed 0 bases from V and 6 bases from J, with 12 bases in between. This CDR3 contains 14 residues. The CDR3 here is CASSLVGTNHGYTF. Here the CDR3 DNA reads TGTGCCAGCAGCTTGGTTGGCACGAACCATGGCTACACCTTC.

The rearrangement links TRBV4-3 to TRBJ2-4; D is possibly TRBD2 (7 bases). The CDR3 consists of 15 residues. Trimming took 2 bases from V and 9 from J, leaving 17 bases between them. CDR1 and CDR2 from the germline V gene are LGHNA and YSLEER. This chain's CDR3 is CASSQTWRGGVIQYF. CDR3 nucleotides: TGCGCCAGCAGCCAAACCTGGAGGGGGGGAGTCATTCAGTACTTC.

This chain joins TRBV19 and TRBJ2-3; TRBD1 matches 7 bases. CDR1 and CDR2 from the germline V gene are LNHDA and SQIVND (reference sequence). Unmatched junction bases numbered 9, after V lost 3 bases and J lost 0 bases. The CDR3 consists of 17 residues. The CDR3 DNA reads TGTGCCAGTAGTATGGACAGGCCAGCGGCTAGCACAGATACGCAGTATTTT. Its translation: CASSMDRPAASTDTQYF.